What follows are 26 T cell receptor beta chains derived from one specimen sequenced in a study of cytomegalovirus exposure and HLA in healthy donors. The PCR was carried out with 60 Vbeta primers and 13 Jbeta primers. Profiling relied on immunoSEQ multiplex PCR, and the TCRdb table lists in-frame clones only, not all of them. The table records over 150,000 clones, more than 65% of them present only once. The specimen was PBMCs. These receptors were collected from a girl aged 2-15 years in good health and CMV-seropositive.

The V and J genes are TRBV5-1 and TRBJ1-2, with 9 bases identical to TRBD1. Trimming removed 6 bases from V and 8 bases from J; junction bases left unmatched: 11. Germline CDR1 SGHRS, CDR2 YFSETQ. The CDR3 is 14 residues long. The CDR3 sequence: CASNPGQGEGGYTF. CDR3 bases: TGCGCCAGCAACCCGGGACAGGGTGAAGGAGGCTACACCTTC.

The count of this clone is one. This chain uses TRBV6-1 with TRBJ2-7, with unresolved D. Germline assignment: CDR1 MNHNS and CDR2 SASEGT. This CDR3 has 15 amino acids. Trimming took 0 bases from V and 0 from J, leaving 9 bases between them. CDR3 sequence (DNA): TGTGCCAGCAGTGAAGCCGGCAGGCTCTCCTACGAGCAGTACTTC. This codes for CASSEAGRLSYEQYF.

The chain employs TRBV5-4 and TRBJ1-2; a weak D match, TRBD1 (5 bases). There are 13 residues in the CDR3. CDR1 is SGHNT and CDR2 is YYREEE in the germline V gene (reference sequence). V lost 5 bases and J lost 5, with 13 bases in between. CDR3 region: CASSSRQQYGYTF. The CDR3 region has the DNA TGTGCCAGCAGTTCCCGACAGCAATATGGCTACACCTTC.

V usage is TRBV11-2 and J usage is TRBJ2-5; 12 bases match TRBD2. The CDR3 has 16 residues. The germline CDR1 and CDR2 sequences are SGHAT and FQNNGV. Trimming cost V 6 bases and J 5 bases; bases outside gene matches: 10. DNA for the CDR3: TGTGCCAGCAGAAAGACTAGCGGGAGTAGGATGGAGACCCAGTACTTC. Its translation: CASRKTSGSRMETQYF.

The chain recombines TRBV6-1 with TRBJ2-3, with 8 bases aligning to TRBD2. V lost 3 bases to trimming and J lost 6 bases; unmatched junction nucleotides: 8. This CDR3 spans 15 amino acids. Per the germline V gene, CDR1 is MNHNS and CDR2 is SASEGT. This CDR3 reads CASSDEPGGPDTQYF. DNA of the CDR3: TGTGCCAGCAGTGACGAGCCGGGAGGGCCCGATACGCAGTATTTT.

The V and J genes are TRBV29-1 and TRBJ2-3, with D unresolved. From germline, CDR1 is SQVTM and CDR2 ANQGSEA. V was cut by 3 bases and J by 2 bases, with 6 bases left in between. The CDR3 totals 12 residues. CDR3 sequence: CSVETSTDTQYF. CDR3 sequence (DNA): TGCAGCGTTGAGACTTCCACAGATACGCAGTATTTT.

This clone was found a few times. This chain joins TRBV30 and TRBJ1-1; D gene unclear. Trimming removed 2 bases at V and 8 bases at J, with 9 bases between. CDR1 and CDR2 (germline): GTSNPN, SVGIG (reference sequence). The CDR3 has 11 residues. The CDR3 nucleotides are TGTGCCTGGAGTCCCGCGAGGGAAGCTTTCTTT. Translating it yields CAWSPAREAFF. The full variable domain, rest sourced from reference TRBV30 and TRBJ1-1, is SQTIHQWPATLVQPVGSPLSLECTVEGTSNPNLYWYRQAAGRGLQLLFYSVGIGQISSEVPQNLSASRPQDRQFILSSKKLLLSDSGFYLCAWSPAREAFFGQGTRLTVV.

J is TRBJ1-1 and V is TRBV10-3, with TRBD1 matching over 9 bases. This CDR3 contains 15 residues. Germline assignment: CDR1 ENHRY and CDR2 SYGVKD. The ends lost 4 bases at V and 7 bases at J; junction bases unmatched: 10. The CDR3: CAISAGTGPHIEAFF. The CDR3 DNA follows: TGTGCCATCAGTGCCGGGACAGGGCCCCACATTGAAGCTTTCTTT.

The chain carries TRBV28 and TRBJ2-7; a weak D match, TRBD1 (8 bases). Germline-derived CDR1 and CDR2 are MDHEN and SYDVKM. The CDR3 has 16 amino acids. The ends were cut back, 5 bases at V and 4 bases at J, with 21 bases in the middle. In nucleotides, the CDR3 is TGTGCCAGCAGTCAATTACAGGGGGGGCGGGGATACGAGCAGTACTTC. This sequence encodes CASSQLQGGRGYEQYF. Together with reference TRBV28 and TRBJ2-7, the CDR3 gives the full variable domain: DVKVTQSSRYLVKRTGEKVFLECVQDMDHENMFWYRQDPGLGLRLIYFSYDVKMKEKGDIPEGYSVSREKKERFSLILESASTNQTSMYLCASSQLQGGRGYEQYFGPGTRLTVT.

V and J are TRBV4-1 and TRBJ2-2; 7 positions agree with TRBD2. The V segment lost 0 bases and the J segment 7 bases; nucleotides outside the gene matches: 5. CDR1 and CDR2 (germline): MGHRA, YSYEKL. The CDR3 contains 15 residues. Here the CDR3 reads CASSQESRGVGELFF. The CDR3 coding sequence is TGCGCCAGCAGCCAAGAGTCTCGGGGGGTCGGGGAGCTGTTTTTT.

The rearrangement links TRBV10-2 to TRBJ2-7; D uncertain. Germline V gene sequence: CDR1 WSHSY, CDR2 SAAADI. The CDR3 has 14 residues. The V end lost 5 bases, the J end lost 2 bases, and 13 bases lay between the germline ends. CDR3 amino acids: CASSTDRVTYEQYF. CDR3 coding DNA: TGCGCCAGCAGTACCGACCGGGTTACCTACGAGCAGTACTTC.

V and J are TRBV10-1 and TRBJ2-1, with TRBD2 matching over 9 bases. The V gene's germline CDR1 is WNHNN and CDR2 SYGVQD (reference sequence). The CDR3 contains 13 residues. The ends lost 4 bases at V and 10 bases at J; junction bases unmatched: 5. The CDR3 DNA reads as TGCGCCAGCAGTGCTATAGCGGGGGCGGAGCAGTTCTTC. Protein product: CASSAIAGAEQFF.

The rearrangement links TRBV11-2 to TRBJ1-1; D unresolved. The CDR3 is 14 residues long. Germline CDR1 is SGHAT and CDR2 is FQNNGV. V gave up 1 base and J gave up 0 bases, with 6 bases separating them. CDR3 coding DNA: TGTGCCAGCAGCTTAGCACCAGTGAACACTGAAGCTTTCTTT. Residues: CASSLAPVNTEAFF.

The V gene is TRBV11-3, the J gene TRBJ2-7, with D possibly being TRBD2 (5 bases). The CDR3 runs 13 residues. Germline CDR1 and CDR2: SGHNT and YENEEA. Trimming removed 0 bases at V and 3 bases at J, with 6 bases between. CDR3 in DNA: TGTGCCAGCAGCTTAGACGGGGACTACGAGCAGTACTTC. Translation: CASSLDGDYEQYF.

Written as DNA, the CDR3 is TGTGCCAGCAGCTCGACAGGGGTGGAGACCGGGGAGCTGTTTTTT. Protein: CASSSTGVETGELFF. The chain joins TRBV7-3 to TRBJ2-2, with TRBD1 identical over 8 bases. Germline assignment: CDR1 SGHTA and CDR2 FQGTGA. The CDR3 loop spans 15 amino acids. The ends lost 4 bases at V and 5 bases at J; junction bases unmatched: 6.

The V call is TRBV14, the J call TRBJ2-5, with D hard to call. The J call may be in error: the DNA end matches TRBJ2-7 better. There are 14 residues in the CDR3. Germline V gene lookup returns CDR1 SGHDN and CDR2 FVKESK. The CDR3 DNA follows: TGTGCCAGCAGCCAAGAAACCAATCCCTACGAGCAGTACTTC. Its translation: CASSQETNPYEQYF.

This sequence joins TRBV5-1 and TRBJ2-7; 9 nucleotides match TRBD2. V was clipped by 0 bases and J by 5 bases; unmatched bases: 3. The CDR3 loop spans 14 amino acids. Germline values: CDR1 SGHRS, CDR2 YFSETQ. This CDR3 is CASSLGSGSNEQYF. The CDR3 region has the DNA TGCGCCAGCAGCTTGGGTAGCGGGAGCAACGAGCAGTACTTC.

CDR3 region: CAWSVGTGYGYTF. CDR3 nucleotides: TGTGCCTGGAGTGTTGGGACAGGATATGGCTACACCTTC. The V and J genes are TRBV30 and TRBJ1-2, with 8 positions matching TRBD1. V dropped 0 bases and J dropped 5; count of bases not matched to a gene: 2. The germline V gene has CDR1 GTSNPN and CDR2 SVGIG (reference sequence). The CDR3 has 13 residues.

The chain combines TRBV5-8 with TRBJ1-6; D possibly corresponds to TRBD1 (6 bases). V was pared by 4 bases and J by 7 bases, with 18 bases between. The CDR3 has 16 residues. Germline-derived CDR1 and CDR2 are SGHTS and YDEGEE. CDR3 DNA: TGTGCCAGCAGCCTGCTGACAGGACCCCGAAATTCACCCCTCCACTTT. Translated: CASSLLTGPRNSPLHF.

V usage is TRBV7-3 and J usage is TRBJ2-3; D may be TRBD2 (6 bases). The V gene's germline CDR1 is SGHTA and CDR2 FQGTGA. The CDR3 is 14 residues long. Deletions cut 2 bases from V and 6 bases from J, with 12 bases between. CDR3 in DNA: TGTGCCAGCAGCTTAGGAGGGAGGAGGGATACGCAGTATTTT. Translation gives CASSLGGRRDTQYF.

The rearrangement uses TRBV11-3 and TRBJ2-3, with 10 nucleotides matching TRBD2. The V gene end was trimmed by 1 base and the J gene end by 2 bases; junction bases not matched to a gene: 9. In germline, CDR1 is SGHNT, CDR2 YENEEA. The CDR3 runs 18 residues. The CDR3 protein is CASSLASGLAVNTDTQYF. The DNA of the CDR3 is TGTGCCAGCAGCTTAGCTTCCGGACTAGCGGTAAACACAGATACGCAGTATTTT. The full variable domain, its missing parts supplied by reference TRBV11-3 and TRBJ2-3, is EAGVVQSPRYKIIEKKQPVAFWCNPISGHNTLYWYLQNLGQGPELLIRYENEEAVDDSQLPKDRFSAERLKGVDSTLKIQPAELGDSAVYLCASSLASGLAVNTDTQYFGPGTRLTVL.

V gene TRBV6-1 combines with J gene TRBJ2-7, with unresolved D. The CDR3 runs 12 residues. Germline lookup yields CDR1 MNHNS and CDR2 SASEGT. Trimming left V 8 bases short and J 0 bases short, with 8 bases between. The CDR3 protein is CASLEVSYEQYF. In DNA form, the CDR3 reads TGTGCCAGCTTAGAGGTCTCCTACGAGCAGTACTTC.

DNA for the CDR3: TGTGCCAGCAGTTTGAGACGCGGACAGGGGGCTGATAATTCACCCCTCCACTTT. This translates into CASSLRRGQGADNSPLHF. The chain joins TRBV27 to TRBJ1-6; 11 bases align to TRBD1. The J segment lost 5 bases and the V segment lost 3 bases, leaving 9 bases of the junction unmatched. From germline, CDR1 is MNHEY and CDR2 SMNVEV (reference sequence). This CDR3 spans 18 amino acids.

A few counts support this clone. The chain couples TRBV5-4 to TRBJ2-7; weak D call: TRBD1 (6 bases). Trimming removed 2 bases from V and 2 bases from J, with 11 bases in between. In germline, CDR1 is SGHNT, CDR2 YYREEE (reference sequence). This CDR3 comprises 14 residues. The CDR3 protein is CASSFGGGPYEQYF. The CDR3 DNA sequence: TGTGCCAGCAGCTTTGGTGGGGGCCCCTACGAGCAGTACTTC.

The J gene is TRBJ2-4, the V gene TRBV6-5, with 14 nucleotides matching TRBD2. The CDR3 extends over 14 amino acids. V dropped 6 bases and J dropped 12; count of bases not matched to a gene: 7. CDR1 MNHEY and CDR2 SVGAGI come from the germline V gene. As DNA, the CDR3 is TGTGCCAGCAGACAACCGGGACTAGCGGGAGATCAGTACTTC. It translates to CASRQPGLAGDQYF.

V usage is TRBV7-6 and J usage is TRBJ1-3, with 9 bases identical to TRBD1. This CDR3 has 15 amino acids. V trimming: 1 base; J trimming: 13 bases; junction bases outside the gene matches: 11. Looked up from germline, CDR1 is SGHVS and CDR2 is FNYEAQ. The CDR3 DNA follows: TGTGCCAGCAGCTTAGAACGTATGGGACAGGGTCCGATATATTTT. This gives the protein CASSLERMGQGPIYF.